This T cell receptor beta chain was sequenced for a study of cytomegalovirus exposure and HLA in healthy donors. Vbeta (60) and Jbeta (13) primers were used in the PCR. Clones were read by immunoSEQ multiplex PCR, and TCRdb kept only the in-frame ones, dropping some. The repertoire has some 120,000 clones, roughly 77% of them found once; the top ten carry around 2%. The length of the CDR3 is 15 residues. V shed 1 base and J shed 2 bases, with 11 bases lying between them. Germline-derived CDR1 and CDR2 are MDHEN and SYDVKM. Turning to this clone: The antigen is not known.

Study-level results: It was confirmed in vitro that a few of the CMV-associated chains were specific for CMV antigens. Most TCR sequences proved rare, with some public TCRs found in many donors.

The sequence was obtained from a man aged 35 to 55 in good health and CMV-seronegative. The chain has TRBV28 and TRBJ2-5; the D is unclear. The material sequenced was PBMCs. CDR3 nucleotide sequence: TGTGCCAGCAGTTTATCTGGAGTTCAACAAGAGACCCAGTACTTC. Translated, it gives CASSLSGVQQETQYF.